Listed below are T cell receptor beta chains from one sample, sequenced in a study of blood T cell repertoires in COVID-19. Measured with immunoSEQ multiplex PCR; TCRdb has only the in-frame clones, and not every one. This table holds fewer than 200,000 clones, around 86% found once. The sequencing input was peripheral blood. The receptors were gathered from a woman in her 70s with COVID-19, enrolled during active disease. The CDR3 runs from the conserved cysteine through the conserved F or W. A D gene is named only where the DNA matches it firmly. Clone size, where shown, is once, few, many, or a class for clones that have expanded.

>NA|TRBD1|TRBV28|TRBJ1-4
CATIQGGNEKLFF
TGTGCCACCATACAGGGGGGAAATGAAAAACTGTTTTTT
>NA|TRBD2|TRBV5-1|TRBJ2-2
CASSPGGATGELFF
TGCGCCAGCAGCCCCGGGGGGGCCACCGGGGAGCTGTTTTTT
>NA|TRBD1|TRBV6-5|TRBJ2-7
CASSTWDRGSYEQYF
TGTGCCAGCAGTACTTGGGACAGGGGGTCCTACGAGCAGTACTTC
>NA|TRBD1|TRBV10-2|TRBJ2-5
CASSADRIQETQYF
TGCGCCAGCAGTGCGGACAGGATCCAAGAGACCCAGTACTTC
>NA|NA|TRBV6-2/TRBV6-3|TRBJ2-2
CASSYTQGRSPGELFF
TGTGCCAGCAGTTACACCCAGGGTAGGAGTCCGGGGGAGCTGTTTTTT
>NA|TRBD2|TRBV24-1|TRBJ2-1
CATSDLQAGAGGYNEQFF
TGTGCCACCAGTGATTTGCAAGCGGGAGCCGGGGGCTACAATGAGCAGTTCTTC
>NA|NA|TRBV4-3|TRBJ2-1
CASSPQGNHGYNEQFF
TGCGCCAGCAGCCCACAGGGAAACCACGGTTACAATGAGCAGTTCTTC
>once|TRBD1|TRBV13|TRBJ1-6
CASSSTGGYNSPLHF
TGTGCCAGCAGCTCCACAGGGGGTTATAATTCACCCCTCCACTTT
>NA|NA|TRBV1|TRBJ2-2
CTSSLLYSWAPNTGELFF
TGCACCAGCAGCCTATTGTATTCATGGGCCCCGAACACCGGGGAGCTGTTTTTT
>few|NA|TRBV7-9|TRBJ1-6
CASSLTDSPLHF
TGTGCCAGCAGCCTCACGGATTCACCCCTCCACTTT
>NA|TRBD2|TRBV15|TRBJ2-3
CATTSIGLAGGRSTDTQYF
TGTGCCACCACTTCCATTGGACTAGCGGGGGGCCGTAGCACAGATACGCAGTATTTT
>once|TRBD1|TRBV10-1|TRBJ2-5
CASSVQGAGETQYF
TGCGCCAGCAGTGTACAGGGGGCTGGTGAGACCCAGTACTTC
>NA|NA|TRBV3-1/TRBV3-2|TRBJ2-1
CASSQEPDNEQFF
TGTGCCAGCAGCCAAGAGCCAGATAATGAGCAGTTCTTC
>NA|NA|TRBV4-2|TRBJ1-6
CASSQEWGLNSPLHF
TGTGCCAGCAGCCAAGAATGGGGGCTTAATTCACCCCTCCACTTT
>NA|NA|TRBV28|TRBJ2-3
CASSLAGKSTDTQYF
TGTGCCAGCAGTTTAGCGGGAAAATCCACAGATACGCAGTATTTT
>once|NA|TRBV6-6|TRBJ2-1
CASSYSIQYNEQFF
TGTGCCAGCAGTTACTCGATACAATACAATGAGCAGTTCTTC
>once|NA|TRBV11-2|TRBJ2-2
CASSLDPGGGELFF
TGTGCCAGCAGCTTAGACCCCGGGGGCGGGGAGCTGTTTTTT
>few|TRBD1|TRBV7-2|TRBJ1-1
CASSFQGQGTEAFF
TGTGCCAGCAGCTTTCAAGGACAGGGGACTGAAGCTTTCTTT
>NA|NA|TRBV6-2/TRBV6-3|TRBJ2-1
CASSQAPGLGGYNEQFF
TGTGCCAGCAGTCAAGCCCCGGGACTGGGGGGTTACAATGAGCAGTTCTTC
>NA|NA|TRBV5-6|TRBJ1-1
CASSGYRVLGGTEAFF
TGTGCCAGCAGCGGATACCGGGTCCTTGGAGGCACTGAAGCTTTCTTT
>NA|TRBD2|TRBV2|TRBJ2-5
CASSALTSGRETQYF
TGTGCCAGCAGTGCCCTGACTAGCGGGAGGGAGACCCAGTACTTC
>NA|NA|TRBV3-1/TRBV3-2|TRBJ1-1
CASSQSGQNTEAFF
TGTGCCAGCAGCCAGTCGGGACAGAACACTGAAGCTTTCTTT
>NA|NA|TRBV2|TRBJ1-2
CASKEGVGYTF
TGTGCCAGCAAGGAGGGTGTAGGCTACACCTTC
>once|NA|TRBV7-9|TRBJ1-2
CASSLKQNYGYTF
TGTGCCAGCAGCTTGAAACAGAACTATGGCTACACCTTC
>NA|TRBD2|TRBV7-2|TRBJ2-3
CASSLPAGGADTQYF
TGTGCCAGCAGCCTTCCGGCGGGAGGAGCAGATACGCAGTATTTT
>NA|NA|TRBV6-6|TRBJ2-7
CASSPSGETYEQYF
TGTGCCAGCAGTCCCTCGGGAGAAACCTACGAGCAGTACTTC
>NA|NA|TRBV5-1|TRBJ2-7
CASSSGEGAYEQYF
TGCGCCAGCAGCTCGGGTGAAGGGGCCTACGAGCAGTACTTC
>NA|TRBD2|TRBV9|TRBJ2-1
CASSQRLAGSQFF
TGTGCCAGCAGCCAACGACTAGCGGGCTCCCAGTTCTTC
>NA|NA|TRBV11-2|TRBJ2-5
CASSLGGRETQYF
TGTGCCAGCAGCTTAGGGGGGCGAGAGACCCAGTACTTC
>NA|NA|TRBV28|TRBJ1-5
CASSPPGTGVQPQHF
TGTGCCAGCAGTCCCCCGGGGACGGGGGTTCAGCCCCAGCATTTT
>NA|NA|TRBV19|TRBJ2-7
CASSTGQSLAEQYF
TGTGCCAGTAGTACGGGACAGTCACTAGCCGAGCAGTACTTC
>many|TRBD2|TRBV6-6|TRBJ2-7
CASQGGLSYEQYF
TGTGCCAGCCAGGGAGGGCTATCGTACGAGCAGTACTTC
>NA|NA|TRBV3-1/TRBV3-2|TRBJ2-1
CASSPVGTAYNEQFF
TGTGCCAGCAGCCCCGTAGGGACTGCCTACAATGAGCAGTTCTTC
>NA|NA|TRBV3-1/TRBV3-2|TRBJ2-2
CASSPETGDTGELFF
TGTGCCAGCAGCCCAGAGACGGGAGACACCGGGGAGCTGTTTTTT
>once|TRBD2|TRBV30|TRBJ2-5
CACSIGSSGQETQYF
TGTGCCTGTTCCATCGGATCTAGCGGTCAAGAGACCCAGTACTTC